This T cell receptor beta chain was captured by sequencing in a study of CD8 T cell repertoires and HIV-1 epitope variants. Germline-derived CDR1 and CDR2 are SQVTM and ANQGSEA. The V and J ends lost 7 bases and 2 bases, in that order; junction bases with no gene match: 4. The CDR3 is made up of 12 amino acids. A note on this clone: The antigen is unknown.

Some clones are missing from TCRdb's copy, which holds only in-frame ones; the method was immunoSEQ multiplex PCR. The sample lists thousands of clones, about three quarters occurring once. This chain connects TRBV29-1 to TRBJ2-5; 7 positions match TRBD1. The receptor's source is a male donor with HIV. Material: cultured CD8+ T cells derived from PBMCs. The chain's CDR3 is CSGNRGQETQYF. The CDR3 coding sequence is TGCAGCGGTAACAGGGGACAAGAGACCCAGTACTTC.